This T cell receptor beta chain was recorded in a study of CD8 T cells in Susac syndrome. Trimming took 4 bases from V and 2 from J, leaving 20 bases between them. CDR3 length: 16 amino acids. CDR1 and CDR2 (germline): DFQATT, SNEGSKA (reference sequence). Reverse transcription used roughly 0.5 to 1 ug RNA and random hexamers. An immunoSEQ multiplex PCR generated amplified TCR beta CDR3 products spanning 54 Vbeta and 13 Jbeta. TCRdb independently ran MiXCR on the immunoSEQ multiplex PCR reads; one entry per CDR3 protein. The table includes about 300,000 distinct CDR3 sequences, 92% detected once. The sequencing sample was made of CD4+ T cells from PBMCs. The rearrangement links TRBV20-1 to TRBJ1-2, with a tentative D call TRBD1 (5 bases). This sequence was found in a human donor with multiple sclerosis. CDR3 sequence (DNA): TGCAGTGCTACTAACCCTGGGGCCGGGGTGAACTATGGCTACACCTTC. It encodes CSATNPGAGVNYGYTF.